Below are 17 T cell receptor beta chains sequenced from a single sample in a study of T cell responses to AZD1222 COVID-19 vaccine. The table came from immunoSEQ multiplex PCR; TCRdb's copy has only in-frame clones and leaves some out. The data show about 150,000 clones, about nine tenths seen once. This specimen was peripheral blood, taken on day 0 of AZD1222 vaccination. Receptors originate from an adult in good health.

In DNA, the CDR3 is TGTGCCAGCAGCCAAGATAAAGGGGGGATCAGCTCCTATAATTCACCCCTCCACTTT. It encodes CASSQDKGGISSYNSPLHF. The J gene is TRBJ1-6, the V gene TRBV4-2, with a possible D match to TRBD1 (6 bases). This CDR3 comprises 19 residues. Trimming removed 0 bases from V and 0 bases from J, with 15 bases in between. CDR1 is LGHNA, CDR2 YNFKEQ, per germline.

This clone was observed once. The chain has TRBV11-2 and TRBJ1-1, with D possibly TRBD1 on 5 matching bases. CDR1 and CDR2 from the germline V gene are SGHAT and FQNNGV. This CDR3 contains 14 residues. Trimming removed 1 base from V and 4 bases from J, with 10 bases in between. The CDR3 DNA sequence: TGTGCCAGCAGCTTAGGTTTCGGGGGCACTGAAGCTTTCTTT. Protein: CASSLGFGGTEAFF.

CDR3 protein: CASSQGQGVEKLFF. CDR3 bases: TGCGCCAGCAGCCAAGGACAGGGGGTTGAAAAACTGTTTTTT. V and J are TRBV4-1 and TRBJ1-4; 9 bases agree with TRBD1. Unmatched junction bases numbered 1, after V lost 1 base and J lost 7 bases. Per germline, CDR1 MGHRA and CDR2 YSYEKL. This CDR3 is 14 amino acids long.

The chain carries TRBV4-2 and TRBJ2-7; 9 bases align to TRBD2. CDR1 is LGHNA, CDR2 YNFKEQ, per germline. Trimming cost V 1 base and J 5 bases; bases outside gene matches: 6. The CDR3 length is 15 residues. The CDR3 here is CASSQALAGSHEQYF. The DNA of the CDR3 is TGTGCCAGCAGCCAAGCCCTAGCGGGAAGCCACGAGCAGTACTTC.

This sequence joins TRBV7-2 and TRBJ2-2; 7 bases line up with TRBD2. The CDR3 runs to 15 residues. The V gene end was trimmed by 5 bases and the J gene end by 3 bases; junction bases not matched to a gene: 6. Germline-derived CDR1 and CDR2 are SGHTA and FQGNSA. For the CDR3, the DNA is TGTGCCAGCAGCCCGCCTAGCGGATACACCGGGGAGCTGTTTTTT. The encoded protein is CASSPPSGYTGELFF.

This clone appeared a few times. V and J are TRBV30 and TRBJ2-7, with D possibly being TRBD2 (6 bases). There are 14 residues in the CDR3. V was pared by 5 bases and J by 2 bases, with 16 bases between. From germline, CDR1 is GTSNPN and CDR2 SVGIG (reference sequence). CDR3 DNA: TGTGCCTGGGGAGAGGGGACTGGGACCTACGAGCAGTACTTC. Residues: CAWGEGTGTYEQYF.

The CDR3: CASSTFIGLAGPPGVFF. DNA of the CDR3: TGTGCCAGCAGCACCTTTATTGGACTAGCGGGACCCCCCGGGGTGTTCTTC. The V call is TRBV11-2, the J call TRBJ2-1, with 12 bases identical to TRBD2. V lost 5 bases to trimming and J lost 15 bases; unmatched junction nucleotides: 20. Germline V lookup: CDR1 SGHAT, CDR2 FQNNGV. The CDR3 is made up of 17 amino acids.

The chain is built from TRBV4-2 and TRBJ2-1, with D perhaps TRBD1 or TRBD2 (6 bases each). The CDR3 has 21 amino acids. The V and J ends lost 1 base and 3 bases respectively, with 28 bases between them. Per the germline V gene, CDR1 is LGHNA and CDR2 is YNFKEQ. The CDR3 protein is CASSQGQGYANLRDNYNEQFF. The DNA for the CDR3 is TGTGCCAGCAGCCAAGGTCAGGGGTACGCAAACCTGCGGGACAACTACAATGAGCAGTTCTTC.

The genes are TRBV28 and TRBJ2-1, with a tentative D call TRBD2 (5 bases). Trimming cost V 0 bases and J 8 bases, with 20 bases left between them. The CDR3 contains 17 residues. Germline V lookup: CDR1 MDHEN, CDR2 SYDVKM. In DNA, the CDR3 is TGTGCCAGCAGTTTATGGATAGTTTATGGGTCCGGGGATGAGCAGTTCTTC. This translates into CASSLWIVYGSGDEQFF.

This rearrangement joins TRBV27 to TRBJ2-1; D gene ambiguous. This CDR3 spans 15 amino acids. V lost 3 bases and J lost 6, with 15 bases in between. Germline CDR1 and CDR2: MNHEY and SMNVEV (reference sequence). CDR3 nucleotide sequence: TGTGCCAGCAGTTTGCGGACCTCTCTGAGCAATGAGCAGTTCTTC. Translating gives CASSLRTSLSNEQFF.

Comment on this clone: In the same sample, other DNA sequences code for this CDR3. The chain recombines TRBV7-9 with TRBJ1-1; D uncertain. Germline assignment: CDR1 SEHNR and CDR2 FQNEAQ (reference sequence). The CDR3 runs 11 residues. V lost 2 bases, J lost 11 bases, and 9 bases lay in between. CDR3 residues: CASSLTSEAFF. As DNA, the CDR3 is TGTGCCAGCAGCTTAACTTCCGAGGCTTTCTTT. The variable domain in full, completed from reference TRBV7-9 and TRBJ1-1, reads DTGVSQNPRHKITKRGQNVTFRCDPISEHNRLYWYRQTLGQGPEFLTYFQNEAQLEKSRLLSDRFSAERPKGSFSTLEIQRTEQGDSAMYLCASSLTSEAFFGQGTRLTVV.

This sequence joins TRBV3-1 (or the pseudogene TRBV3-2) and TRBJ1-2; 7 bases are shared with TRBD1. The germline CDR1 and CDR2 sequences are LGHDT and YNNKEL (reference sequence). Trimming took 1 base from V and 1 from J; bases not matched to a gene: 15. The CDR3 totals 19 residues. DNA for the CDR3: TGTGCCAGCAGCCAAGCGAGAAACCGGGGACAGCTTATTAACTATGGCTACACCTTC. This translates into CASSQARNRGQLINYGYTF.

The chain has TRBV28 and TRBJ1-2; 9 bases map to TRBD1. Germline V gives CDR1 MDHEN, CDR2 SYDVKM. The CDR3 length is 15 residues. Trimming took 3 bases from V and 2 from J; bases not matched to a gene: 4. The CDR3 reads CASSFGGQGNYGYTF. In nucleotides, the CDR3 is TGTGCCAGCAGTTTTGGGGGACAGGGAAACTATGGCTACACCTTC.

Worth noting for this clone: Other DNA sequences from this sample encode an identical CDR3 as well. The V call is TRBV28, the J call TRBJ2-7; 8 nucleotides match TRBD1. Germline V CDR1 and CDR2: MDHEN, SYDVKM. This CDR3 contains 13 residues. The V segment lost 7 bases and the J segment 5 bases; nucleotides outside the gene matches: 7. CDR3 sequence: CASTAGGNNEQYF. The CDR3 nucleotides read TGTGCCAGCACCGCAGGGGGCAACAACGAGCAGTACTTC.

The chain has TRBV6-2 or TRBV6-3 and TRBJ1-4, with a possible D match to TRBD1 (6 bases). Per germline, CDR1 MNHEY and CDR2 SVGEGT. This CDR3 has 13 amino acids. V was cut by 2 bases and J by 10 bases, with 11 bases left in between. The CDR3 reads CASSYVQGVKLFF. CDR3 nucleotides: TGTGCCAGCAGTTACGTACAGGGTGTAAAACTGTTTTTT.

This chain links TRBV19 with TRBJ2-7; D gene unclear. The CDR3 has 15 amino acids. V lost 1 base to trimming and J lost 1 base, with 11 bases between them. Germline CDR1 and CDR2: LNHDA and SQIVND (reference sequence). The CDR3: CASSIVGRQSYEQYF. The CDR3 DNA sequence: TGTGCCAGTAGTATAGTAGGTCGGCAGTCCTACGAGCAGTACTTC.

This chain uses TRBV11-3 with TRBJ2-7, with 7 bases identical to TRBD2. Germline-derived CDR1 and CDR2 are SGHNT and YENEEA. CDR3 length: 16 amino acids. J gave up 2 bases and V 2 bases, and 9 bases lay outside the gene matches. CDR3 in amino acids: CASSLKPREPTYEQYF. CDR3 coding DNA: TGTGCCAGCAGCTTAAAGCCGCGGGAGCCAACCTACGAGCAGTACTTC.